This T cell receptor (beta chain) was observed in a study of CD8 T cells in ankylosing spondylitis. V lost 5 bases, J lost 6 bases, and 6 bases stayed unmatched. There are 15 residues in the CDR3. The germline V gene encodes CDR1 SGHAT and CDR2 FQNNGV. MiXCR, applied by TCRdb to the 5' RACE reads, yields one record per CDR3 protein. The table has roughly 130,000 distinct CDR3 sequences, roughly 8% seen once; the top ten hold 6% to 8%. This receptor was taken from a male donor with ankylosing spondylitis. The sample was synovial fluid, either unsorted or a sorted T cell fraction (not recorded which). J is TRBJ1-6 and V is TRBV11-2; 8 nucleotides match TRBD1. The DNA for the CDR3 is TGTGCCAGCAGCCTCCGACAGGGGTTTAATTCACCCCTCCACTTT. This sequence encodes CASSLRQGFNSPLHF.